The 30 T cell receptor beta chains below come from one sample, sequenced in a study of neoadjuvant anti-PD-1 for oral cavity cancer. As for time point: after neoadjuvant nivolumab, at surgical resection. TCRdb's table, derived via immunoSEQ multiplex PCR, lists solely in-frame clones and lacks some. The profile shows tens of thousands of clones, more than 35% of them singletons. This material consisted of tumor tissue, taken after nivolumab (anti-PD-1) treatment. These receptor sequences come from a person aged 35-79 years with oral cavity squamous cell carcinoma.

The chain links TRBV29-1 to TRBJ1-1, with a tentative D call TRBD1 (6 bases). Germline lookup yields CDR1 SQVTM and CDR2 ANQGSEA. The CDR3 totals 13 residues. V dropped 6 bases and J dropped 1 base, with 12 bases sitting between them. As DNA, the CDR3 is TGCAGCGTCCTAAAGGACAGGAACACTGAAGCTTTCTTT. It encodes CSVLKDRNTEAFF.

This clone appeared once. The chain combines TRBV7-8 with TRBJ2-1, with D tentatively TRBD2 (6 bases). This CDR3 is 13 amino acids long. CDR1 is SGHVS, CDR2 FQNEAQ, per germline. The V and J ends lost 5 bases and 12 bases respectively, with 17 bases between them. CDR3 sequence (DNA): TGTGCCAGCAGCCCGGGGACTCCCGCCGGGCAGTTCTTC. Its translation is CASSPGTPAGQFF.

The CDR3 bases are TGTGCCAGCAGCTTACAGGGCTGGACCCAGTACTTC. Protein: CASSLQGWTQYF. This chain links TRBV7-9 with TRBJ2-5, with D possibly TRBD1 on 5 matching bases. CDR1 and CDR2 from the germline V gene are SEHNR and FQNEAQ (reference sequence). The CDR3 is 12 residues long. Trimming took 2 bases from V and 7 from J, leaving 8 bases between them.

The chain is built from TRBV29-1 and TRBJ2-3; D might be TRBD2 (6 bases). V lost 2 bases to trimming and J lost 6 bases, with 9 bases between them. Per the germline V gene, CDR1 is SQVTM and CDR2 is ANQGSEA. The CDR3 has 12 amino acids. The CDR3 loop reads CSVEYGGDTQYF. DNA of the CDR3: TGCAGCGTTGAATACGGAGGGGATACGCAGTATTTT.

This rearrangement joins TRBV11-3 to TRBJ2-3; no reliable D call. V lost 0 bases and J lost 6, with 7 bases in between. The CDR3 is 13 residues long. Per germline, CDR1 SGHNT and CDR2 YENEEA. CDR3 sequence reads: CASSLENTDTQYF. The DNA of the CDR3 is TGTGCCAGCAGCTTAGAAAATACGGATACGCAGTATTTT.

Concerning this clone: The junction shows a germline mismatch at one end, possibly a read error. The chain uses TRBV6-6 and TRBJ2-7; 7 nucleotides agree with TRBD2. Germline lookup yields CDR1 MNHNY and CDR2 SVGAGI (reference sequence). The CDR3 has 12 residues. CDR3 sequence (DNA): TGTGCCAGCAGTTATGAGGGCGGGGGTATCCTCTTC. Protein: CASSYEGGGILF.

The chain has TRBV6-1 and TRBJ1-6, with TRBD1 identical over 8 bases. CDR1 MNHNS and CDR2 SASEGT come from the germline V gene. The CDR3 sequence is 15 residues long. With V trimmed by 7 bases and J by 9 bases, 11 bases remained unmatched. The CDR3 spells CASTILRGQGSPLHF. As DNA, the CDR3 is TGTGCCAGCACAATACTCAGGGGGCAAGGTTCACCCCTCCACTTT.

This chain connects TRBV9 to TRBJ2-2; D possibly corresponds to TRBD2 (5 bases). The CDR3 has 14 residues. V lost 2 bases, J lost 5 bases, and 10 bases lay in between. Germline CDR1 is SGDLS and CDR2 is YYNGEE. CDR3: CASSVGPGTGELFF. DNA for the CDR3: TGTGCCAGCAGCGTTGGTCCGGGGACCGGGGAGCTGTTTTTT.

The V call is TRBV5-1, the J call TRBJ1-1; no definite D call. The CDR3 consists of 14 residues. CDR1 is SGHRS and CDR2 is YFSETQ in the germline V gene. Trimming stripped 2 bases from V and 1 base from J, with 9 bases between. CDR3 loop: CASSFLLQNTEAFF. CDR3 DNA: TGCGCCAGCAGCTTCCTCCTTCAGAACACTGAAGCTTTCTTT. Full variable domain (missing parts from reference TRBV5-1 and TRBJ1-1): KAGVTQTPRYLIKTRGQQVTLSCSPISGHRSVSWYQQTPGQGLQFLFEYFSETQRNKGNFPGRFSGRQFSNSRSEMNVSTLELGDSALYLCASSFLLQNTEAFFGQGTRLTVV.

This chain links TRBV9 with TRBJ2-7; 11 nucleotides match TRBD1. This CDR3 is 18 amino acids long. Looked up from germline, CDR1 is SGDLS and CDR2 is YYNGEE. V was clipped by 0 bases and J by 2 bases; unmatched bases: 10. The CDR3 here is CASSVGLSGTGGTYEQYF. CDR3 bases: TGTGCCAGCAGCGTAGGTCTCTCCGGGACAGGGGGAACCTACGAGCAGTACTTC.

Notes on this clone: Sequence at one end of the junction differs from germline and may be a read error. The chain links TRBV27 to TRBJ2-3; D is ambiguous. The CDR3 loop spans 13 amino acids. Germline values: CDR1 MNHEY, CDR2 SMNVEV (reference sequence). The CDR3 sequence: CASRLSVTNTQYF. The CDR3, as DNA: TGTGCCAGCAGATTAAGCGTCACAAATACGCAGTATTTT.

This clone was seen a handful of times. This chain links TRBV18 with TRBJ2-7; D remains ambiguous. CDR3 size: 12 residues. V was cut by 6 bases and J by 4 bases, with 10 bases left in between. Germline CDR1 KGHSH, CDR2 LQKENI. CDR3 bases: TGTGCCAGCTCCACCAACTCGTACGAGCAGTACTTC. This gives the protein CASSTNSYEQYF.

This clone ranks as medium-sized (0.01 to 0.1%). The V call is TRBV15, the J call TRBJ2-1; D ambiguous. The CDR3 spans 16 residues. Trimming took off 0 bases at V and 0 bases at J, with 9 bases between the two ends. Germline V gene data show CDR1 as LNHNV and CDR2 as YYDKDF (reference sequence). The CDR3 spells CATSRDQLSSYNEQFF. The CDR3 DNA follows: TGTGCCACCAGCAGAGATCAACTGAGCTCCTACAATGAGCAGTTCTTC.

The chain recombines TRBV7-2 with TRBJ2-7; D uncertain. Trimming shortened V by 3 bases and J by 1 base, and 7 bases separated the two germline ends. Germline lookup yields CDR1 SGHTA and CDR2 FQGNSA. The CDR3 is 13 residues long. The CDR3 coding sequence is TGTGCCAGCAGCTTTATGACTTCCTACGAGCAGTACTTC. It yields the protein CASSFMTSYEQYF.

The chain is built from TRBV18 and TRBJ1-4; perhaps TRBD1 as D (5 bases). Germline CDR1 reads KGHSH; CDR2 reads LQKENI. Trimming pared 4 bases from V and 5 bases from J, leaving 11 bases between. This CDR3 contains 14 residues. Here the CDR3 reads CASSRQSRNEKLFF. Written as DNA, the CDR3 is TGTGCCAGCTCACGACAGTCTAGGAATGAAAAACTGTTTTTT.

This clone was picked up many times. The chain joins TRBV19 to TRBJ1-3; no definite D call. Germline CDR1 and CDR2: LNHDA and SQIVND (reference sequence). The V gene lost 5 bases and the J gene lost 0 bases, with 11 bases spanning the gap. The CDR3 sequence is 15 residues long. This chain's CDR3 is CASSAYGISGNTIYF. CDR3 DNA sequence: TGTGCCAGTAGTGCGTACGGAATCTCTGGAAACACCATATATTTT.

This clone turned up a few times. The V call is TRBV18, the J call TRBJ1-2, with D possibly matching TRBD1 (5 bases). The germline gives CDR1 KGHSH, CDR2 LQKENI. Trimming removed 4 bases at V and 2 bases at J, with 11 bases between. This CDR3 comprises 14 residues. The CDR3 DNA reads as TGTGCCAGCTCACGAAGAGGGGACAACTATGGCTACACCTTC. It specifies CASSRRGDNYGYTF.

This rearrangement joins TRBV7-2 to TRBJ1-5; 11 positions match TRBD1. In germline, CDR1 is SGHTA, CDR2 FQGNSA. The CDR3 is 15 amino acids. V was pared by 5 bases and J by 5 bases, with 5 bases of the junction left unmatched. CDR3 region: CASSRGTGGYQPQHF. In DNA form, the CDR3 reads TGTGCCAGCAGCCGAGGGACAGGGGGTTATCAGCCCCAGCATTTT. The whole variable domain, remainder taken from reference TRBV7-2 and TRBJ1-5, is GAGVSQSPSNKVTEKGKDVELRCDPISGHTALYWYRQSLGQGLEFLIYFQGNSAPDKSGLPSDRFSAERTGGSVSTLTIQRTQQEDSAVYLCASSRGTGGYQPQHFGDGTRLSIL.

The CDR3 DNA follows: TGTGCCAGCAGCTCAAGCCAGACTAGAAAGCAAGAGACCCAGTACTTC. Translated, it gives CASSSSQTRKQETQYF. The chain combines TRBV7-9 with TRBJ2-5; the D gene is possibly TRBD2 (6 bases). V lost 4 bases and J 2 bases, leaving 17 bases between the germline ends. This CDR3 comprises 16 residues. The germline CDR1 and CDR2 sequences are SEHNR and FQNEAQ (reference sequence).

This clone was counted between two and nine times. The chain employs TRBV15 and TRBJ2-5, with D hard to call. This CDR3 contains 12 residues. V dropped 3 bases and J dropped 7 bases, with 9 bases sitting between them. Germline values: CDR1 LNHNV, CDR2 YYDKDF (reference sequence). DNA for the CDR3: TGTGCCACCAGCAGTAGGCACGGGACCCAGTACTTC. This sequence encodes CATSSRHGTQYF.

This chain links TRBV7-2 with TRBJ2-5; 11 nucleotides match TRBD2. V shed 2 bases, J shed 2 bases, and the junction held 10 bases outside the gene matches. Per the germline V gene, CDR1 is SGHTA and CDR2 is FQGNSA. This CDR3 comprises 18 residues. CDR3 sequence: CASSLRRLAGGWQETQYF. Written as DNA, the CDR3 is TGTGCCAGCAGCTTAAGGCGGCTAGCGGGGGGTTGGCAAGAGACCCAGTACTTC.

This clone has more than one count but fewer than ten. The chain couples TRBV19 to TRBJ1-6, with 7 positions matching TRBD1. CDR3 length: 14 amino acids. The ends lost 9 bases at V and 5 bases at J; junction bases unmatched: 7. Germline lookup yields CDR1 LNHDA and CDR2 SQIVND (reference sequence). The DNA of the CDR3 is TGTGCCAGCAGCCTGGGACAGAATAATTCACCCCTCCACTTT. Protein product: CASSLGQNNSPLHF.

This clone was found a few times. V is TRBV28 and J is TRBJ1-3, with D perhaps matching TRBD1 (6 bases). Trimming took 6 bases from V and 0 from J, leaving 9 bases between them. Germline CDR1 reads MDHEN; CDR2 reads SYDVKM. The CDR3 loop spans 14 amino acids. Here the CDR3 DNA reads TGTGCCAGCAGCCGAGGGGGCTCTGGAAACACCATATATTTT. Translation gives CASSRGGSGNTIYF.

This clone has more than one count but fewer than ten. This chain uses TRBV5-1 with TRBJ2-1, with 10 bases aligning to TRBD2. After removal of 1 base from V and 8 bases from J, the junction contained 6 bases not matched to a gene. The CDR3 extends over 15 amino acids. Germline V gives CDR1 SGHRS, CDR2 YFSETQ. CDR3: CASSLRAGGQDEQFF. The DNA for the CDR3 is TGCGCCAGCAGCTTGAGAGCGGGGGGGCAGGATGAGCAGTTCTTC.

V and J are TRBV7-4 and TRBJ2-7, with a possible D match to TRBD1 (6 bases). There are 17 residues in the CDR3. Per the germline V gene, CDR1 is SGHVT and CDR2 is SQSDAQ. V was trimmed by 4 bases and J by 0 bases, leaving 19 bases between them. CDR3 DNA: TGTGCCAGCAGCTCCCGAAAGGGACAAGGGTTCTCCTACGAGCAGTACTTC. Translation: CASSSRKGQGFSYEQYF.

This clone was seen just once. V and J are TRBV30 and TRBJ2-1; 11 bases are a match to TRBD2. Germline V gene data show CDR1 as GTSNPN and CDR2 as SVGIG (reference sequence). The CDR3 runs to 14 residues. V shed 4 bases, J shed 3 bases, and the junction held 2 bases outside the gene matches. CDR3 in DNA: TGTGCCTGGAACCTAGCGGGGGGCTACAATGAGCAGTTCTTC. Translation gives CAWNLAGGYNEQFF.

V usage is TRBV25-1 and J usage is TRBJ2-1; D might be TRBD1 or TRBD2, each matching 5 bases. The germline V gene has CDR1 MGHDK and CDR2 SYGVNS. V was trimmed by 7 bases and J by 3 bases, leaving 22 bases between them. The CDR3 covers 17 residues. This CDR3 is CASTYGTTGFNYNEQFF. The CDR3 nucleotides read TGTGCCAGCACGTACGGGACCACGGGTTTTAACTACAATGAGCAGTTCTTC.

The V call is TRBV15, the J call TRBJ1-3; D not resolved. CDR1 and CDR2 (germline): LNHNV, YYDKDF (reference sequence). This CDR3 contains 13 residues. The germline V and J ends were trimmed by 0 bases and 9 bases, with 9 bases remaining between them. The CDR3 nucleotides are TGTGCCACCAGCAGAGATCTCGAAGGCACCATATATTTT. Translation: CATSRDLEGTIYF.

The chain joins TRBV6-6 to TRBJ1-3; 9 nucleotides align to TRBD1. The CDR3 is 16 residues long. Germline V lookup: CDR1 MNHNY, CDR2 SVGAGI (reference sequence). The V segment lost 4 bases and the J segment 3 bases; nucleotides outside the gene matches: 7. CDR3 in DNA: TGTGCCAGCAGTTTACAGGGGGCCAAAAGTGGAAACACCATATATTTT. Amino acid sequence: CASSLQGAKSGNTIYF.

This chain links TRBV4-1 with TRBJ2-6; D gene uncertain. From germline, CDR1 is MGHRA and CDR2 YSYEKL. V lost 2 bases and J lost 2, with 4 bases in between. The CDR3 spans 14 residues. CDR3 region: CASSQTTGANVLTF. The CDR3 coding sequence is TGCGCCAGCAGCCAAACCACTGGGGCCAACGTCCTGACTTTC.